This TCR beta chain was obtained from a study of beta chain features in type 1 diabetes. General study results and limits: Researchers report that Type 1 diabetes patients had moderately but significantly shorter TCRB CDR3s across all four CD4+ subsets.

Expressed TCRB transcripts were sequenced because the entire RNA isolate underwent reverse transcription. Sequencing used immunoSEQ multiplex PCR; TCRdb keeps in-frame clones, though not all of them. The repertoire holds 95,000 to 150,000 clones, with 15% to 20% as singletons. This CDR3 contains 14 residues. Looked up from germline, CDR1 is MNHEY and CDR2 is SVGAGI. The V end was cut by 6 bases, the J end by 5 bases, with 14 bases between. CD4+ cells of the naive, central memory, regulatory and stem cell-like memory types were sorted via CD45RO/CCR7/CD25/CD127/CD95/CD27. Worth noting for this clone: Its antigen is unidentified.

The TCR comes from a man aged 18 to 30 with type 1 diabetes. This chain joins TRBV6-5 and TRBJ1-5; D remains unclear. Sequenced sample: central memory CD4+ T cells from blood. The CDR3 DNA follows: TGTGCCAGCAGAAGAGGGTCTCGGGATCAGCCCCAGCATTTT. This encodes CASRRGSRDQPQHF.